This T cell receptor beta chain was documented in a study of blood T cell repertoires in COVID-19. The wider study: Donors in the United States, Italy and Spain gave samples during acute or convalescent COVID-19. The analysed material was cDNA or gDNA that came from T cells, B-cell-depleted T cells, or PBMCs.

Original data processing: Amplification of reference gene primers was used by the study to estimate nucleated cell counts. TCRdb's copy holds only in-frame clones and misses some; the assay was immunoSEQ multiplex PCR. That table furnishes V, J and clone size, whereas the DNA furnished D and trimming. The table shows about 160,000 clones, with roughly nine tenths occurring only once. A single count supports this clone. The germline V gene has CDR1 SGHTA and CDR2 FQGTGA. V lost 5 bases and J 4 bases, leaving 14 bases between the germline ends. This CDR3 spans 14 amino acids. The chain uses TRBV7-3 and TRBJ1-1; unclear D gene. The sample was peripheral blood. This receptor was identified in a man aged 45-65 years with acute or convalescent COVID-19. The CDR3 here is CASSPSLSFTEAFF. In DNA form, the CDR3 reads TGTGCCAGCAGCCCGAGCTTAAGTTTCACTGAAGCTTTCTTT.